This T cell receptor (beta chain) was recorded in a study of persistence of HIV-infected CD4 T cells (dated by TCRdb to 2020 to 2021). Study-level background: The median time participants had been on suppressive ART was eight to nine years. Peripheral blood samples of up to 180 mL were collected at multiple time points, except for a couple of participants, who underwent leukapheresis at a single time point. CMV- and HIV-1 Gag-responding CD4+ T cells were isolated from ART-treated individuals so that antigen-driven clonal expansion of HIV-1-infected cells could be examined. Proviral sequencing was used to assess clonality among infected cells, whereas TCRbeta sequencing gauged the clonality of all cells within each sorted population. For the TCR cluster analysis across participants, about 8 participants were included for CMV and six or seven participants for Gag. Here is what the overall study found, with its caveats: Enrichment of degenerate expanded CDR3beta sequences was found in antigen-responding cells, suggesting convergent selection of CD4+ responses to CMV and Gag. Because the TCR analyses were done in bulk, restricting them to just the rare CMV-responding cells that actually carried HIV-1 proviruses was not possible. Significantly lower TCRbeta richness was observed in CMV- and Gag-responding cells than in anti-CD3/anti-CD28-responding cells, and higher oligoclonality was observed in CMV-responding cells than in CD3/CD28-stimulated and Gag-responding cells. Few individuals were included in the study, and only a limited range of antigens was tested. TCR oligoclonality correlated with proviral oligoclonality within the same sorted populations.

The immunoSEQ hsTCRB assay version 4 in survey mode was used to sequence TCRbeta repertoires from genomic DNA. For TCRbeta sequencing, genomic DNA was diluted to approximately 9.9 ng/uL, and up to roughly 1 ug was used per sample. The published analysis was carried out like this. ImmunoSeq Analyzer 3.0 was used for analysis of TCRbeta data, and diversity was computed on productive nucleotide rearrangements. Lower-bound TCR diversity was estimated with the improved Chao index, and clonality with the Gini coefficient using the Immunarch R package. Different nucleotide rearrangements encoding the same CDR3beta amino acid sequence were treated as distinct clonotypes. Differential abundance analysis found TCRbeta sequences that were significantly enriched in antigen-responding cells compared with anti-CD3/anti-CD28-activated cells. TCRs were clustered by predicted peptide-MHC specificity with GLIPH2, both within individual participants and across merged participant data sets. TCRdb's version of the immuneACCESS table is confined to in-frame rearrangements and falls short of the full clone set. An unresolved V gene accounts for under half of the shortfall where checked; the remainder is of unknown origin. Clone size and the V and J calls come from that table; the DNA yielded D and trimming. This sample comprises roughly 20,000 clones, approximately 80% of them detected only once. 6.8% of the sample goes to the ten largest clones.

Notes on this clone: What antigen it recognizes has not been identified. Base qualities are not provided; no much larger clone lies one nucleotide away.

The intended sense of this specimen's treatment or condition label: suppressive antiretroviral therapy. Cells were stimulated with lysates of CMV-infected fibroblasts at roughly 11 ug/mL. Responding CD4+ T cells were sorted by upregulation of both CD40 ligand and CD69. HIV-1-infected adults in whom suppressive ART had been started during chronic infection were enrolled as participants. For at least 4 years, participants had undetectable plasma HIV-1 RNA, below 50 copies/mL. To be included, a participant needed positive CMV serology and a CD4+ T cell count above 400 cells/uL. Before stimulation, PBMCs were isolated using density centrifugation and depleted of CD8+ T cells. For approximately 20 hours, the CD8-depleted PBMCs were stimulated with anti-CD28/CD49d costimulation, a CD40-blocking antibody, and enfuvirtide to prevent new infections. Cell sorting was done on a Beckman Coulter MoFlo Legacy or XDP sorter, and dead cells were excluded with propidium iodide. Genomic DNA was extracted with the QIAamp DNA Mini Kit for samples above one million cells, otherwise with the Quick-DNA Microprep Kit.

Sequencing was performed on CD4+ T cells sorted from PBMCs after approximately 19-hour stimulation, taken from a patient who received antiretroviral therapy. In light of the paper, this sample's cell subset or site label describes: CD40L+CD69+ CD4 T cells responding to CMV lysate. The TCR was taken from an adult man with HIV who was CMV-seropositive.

Here is the DNA: TGCAGCGCTGGGACAGACTCCTACGAGCAGTACTTC. This yields the protein CSAGTDSYEQYF. The rearrangement joined TRBV29-1 to TRBJ2-7; TRBD1 fits 7 bases in the junction. Reading from cysteine to phenylalanine, the CDR3 counts 12 amino acids. CDR3 DNA only is kept here, 36 bases in frame from base 1. The germline V gene yields SQVTM for CDR1 and ANQGSEA for CDR2. V has 7 bases trimmed and J has 0 bases trimmed; junction bases matching no gene number 3.